This T cell receptor (beta chain) was sequenced in a study of blood T cell repertoires in COVID-19. Study details: Italy, Spain and the United States were the sources of the convalescent and acute COVID-19 samples. T cells, B-cell-depleted T cells, or PBMCs supplied cDNA or gDNA.

Authors' methods: From reference gene primer amplification, estimates of nucleated cell counts were derived. Only in-frame clones appear in the TCRdb table, and some are missing; sequencing was by immunoSEQ multiplex PCR. V and J calls and clone size are those listed in that table; D and trimming were worked out from the DNA. The data show some 200,000 clones, with 84% seen just once and about 11% held by the top ten. Germline V gives CDR1 MNHEY, CDR2 SVGAGI. V dropped 6 bases and J dropped 8; count of bases not matched to a gene: 7. There are 13 residues in the CDR3. This sequence joins TRBV6-5 and TRBJ2-4, with 7 bases matching TRBD2. The sequence was collected from a woman older than 75 with COVID-19, enrolled during active disease. The sample taken for sequencing was peripheral blood. DNA for the CDR3: TGTGCCAGCAGGGGGGGAGGGTCAGACATTCAGTACTTC. This encodes CASRGGGSDIQYF.